The 13 T cell receptor beta chains given below trace back to one sample, sequenced in a study of T cell responses to AZD1222 COVID-19 vaccine. This table comes from immunoSEQ multiplex PCR, and its TCRdb copy is limited to in-frame clones, with some not included. The sample yields tens of thousands of clones, approximately 83% seen once. The starting material was peripheral blood, obtained 28 days after the second AZD1222 dose. These receptors originate from an adult who received the AZD1222 COVID-19 vaccine.

The table lists this clone with a few counts. The V call is TRBV18, the J call TRBJ1-1, with a weak D call TRBD1 (5 bases). The CDR3 length is 15 residues. CDR1 and CDR2 from the germline V gene are KGHSH and LQKENI. V lost 3 bases to trimming and J lost 0 bases, with 11 bases between them. The CDR3 loop is CASSPEGVMNTEAFF. As DNA, the CDR3 is TGTGCCAGCTCACCTGAAGGGGTGATGAACACTGAAGCTTTCTTT.

V and J are TRBV7-2 and TRBJ1-1, with unresolved D. Trimming cost V 2 bases and J 1 base, with 14 bases left between them. Germline CDR1 and CDR2: SGHTA and FQGNSA. This CDR3 comprises 16 residues. The CDR3 DNA follows: TGTGCCAGCAGCTTAAGCGAATTCGGGGAGAACACTGAAGCTTTCTTT. It encodes CASSLSEFGENTEAFF.

This clone was counted a few times. V is TRBV6-5 and J is TRBJ1-3, with TRBD1 matching over 8 bases. Germline CDR1 is MNHEY and CDR2 is SVGAGI. V was pared by 6 bases and J by 4 bases, with 5 bases of the junction left unmatched. The CDR3 extends over 14 amino acids. The CDR3 DNA follows: TGTGCCAGCAGCCTGGACAGGGTGGGAAACACCATATATTTT. Protein: CASSLDRVGNTIYF.

This clone has a single count. This CDR3 reads CASSFGTSGEYNEQFF. DNA of the CDR3: TGTGCCAGCAGCTTCGGGACTAGCGGGGAATACAATGAGCAGTTCTTC. V and J are TRBV5-4 and TRBJ2-1; TRBD2 matches at 13 bases. This CDR3 comprises 16 residues. CDR1 is SGHNT and CDR2 is YYREEE in the germline V gene (reference sequence). V was pared by 2 bases and J by 4 bases, with 3 bases of the junction left unmatched.

The chain uses TRBV29-1 and TRBJ1-2, with 7 bases fitting TRBD1. Trimming cost V 6 bases and J 6 bases; bases outside gene matches: 4. The germline V gene encodes CDR1 SQVTM and CDR2 ANQGSEA. This CDR3 is 11 amino acids long. DNA for the CDR3: TGCAGCGTGATGACAGGGAATGGCTACACCTTC. Its translation: CSVMTGNGYTF.

The chain joins TRBV6-5 to TRBJ2-7, with TRBD1 identical over 10 bases. V trimming: 0 bases; J trimming: 5 bases; junction bases outside the gene matches: 7. CDR3 length equals 16 residues. Germline V gene sequence: CDR1 MNHEY, CDR2 SVGAGI. Written as DNA, the CDR3 is TGTGCCAGCAGTTACTCAACCGGGACAGGGGCCCACGAGCAGTACTTC. Translated: CASSYSTGTGAHEQYF.

This clone was seen a handful of times. Other DNA sequences from this sample encode an identical CDR3 as well. The genes are TRBV29-1 and TRBJ1-2; TRBD1 matches at 8 bases. Per the germline V gene, CDR1 is SQVTM and CDR2 is ANQGSEA. J was trimmed by 7 bases and V by 2 bases; bases with no gene match: 9. This CDR3 is 14 amino acids long. CDR3 coding DNA: TGCAGCGTTGAATGGCGCAGGGGGCAGGGTGGCTACACCTTC. Its protein product is CSVEWRRGQGGYTF.

V is TRBV7-9 and J is TRBJ1-2; a possible D gene is TRBD1 (6 bases). CDR1 is SEHNR and CDR2 is FQNEAQ in the germline V gene (reference sequence). The CDR3 loop spans 15 amino acids. With 4 bases removed from V and 7 bases from J, the gap between germline ends came to 19 bases. CDR3 sequence (DNA): TGTGCCAGCAGCTACGGCCGGGGGCGAAATTCTGGCTACACCTTC. It translates to CASSYGRGRNSGYTF. The variable domain in full, with the rest retrieved from reference TRBV7-9 and TRBJ1-2, is DTGVSQNPRHKITKRGQNVTFRCDPISEHNRLYWYRQTLGQGPEFLTYFQNEAQLEKSRLLSDRFSAERPKGSFSTLEIQRTEQGDSAMYLCASSYGRGRNSGYTFGSGTRLTVV.

The chain uses TRBV18 and TRBJ1-2; no firm D call. The CDR3 consists of 16 residues. Trimming cost V 3 bases and J 0 bases, with 14 bases left between them. Germline V gene data show CDR1 as KGHSH and CDR2 as LQKENI. CDR3 protein: CASSPGSQRTNYGYTF. CDR3 DNA sequence: TGTGCCAGCTCACCGGGCAGCCAACGCACTAACTATGGCTACACCTTC. The whole variable domain, remainder taken from reference TRBV18 and TRBJ1-2, is NAGVMQNPRHLVRRRGQEARLRCSPMKGHSHVYWYRQLPEEGLKFMVYLQKENIIDESGMPKERFSAEFPKEGPSILRIQQVVRGDSAAYFCASSPGSQRTNYGYTFGSGTRLTVV.

The chain combines TRBV4-3 with TRBJ2-2, with TRBD2 matching over 8 bases. V dropped 3 bases and J dropped 0; count of bases not matched to a gene: 15. CDR1 is LGHNA and CDR2 is YSLEER in the germline V gene. The CDR3 has 20 residues. Here the CDR3 reads CASSHSGNGRAPPNTGELFF. The CDR3 nucleotides are TGCGCCAGCAGCCATTCGGGGAACGGGAGGGCCCCACCGAACACCGGGGAGCTGTTTTTT.

The count of this clone is one. The chain uses TRBV19 and TRBJ2-1; weak D call: TRBD2 (6 bases). The CDR3 loop spans 13 amino acids. The germline gives CDR1 LNHDA, CDR2 SQIVND (reference sequence). Trimming left V 3 bases short and J 5 bases short, with 8 bases between. CDR3 sequence (DNA): TGTGCCAGTAGTATCTGGGGGGACAATGAGCAGTTCTTC. Amino acids: CASSIWGDNEQFF.

The chain uses TRBV7-2 and TRBJ2-3, with D possibly being TRBD1 or TRBD2 (5 bases each). V was shortened by 5 bases and J by 1 base, with 19 bases between the two germline ends. CDR3 length: 17 amino acids. CDR1 is SGHTA and CDR2 is FQGNSA in the germline V gene. Here the CDR3 reads CASSASGPTQGTDTQYF. In DNA form, the CDR3 reads TGTGCCAGCAGCGCCTCGGGACCCACTCAGGGCACAGATACGCAGTATTTT.

This chain links TRBV18 with TRBJ2-1; possible D gene TRBD1, 5 bases. The V end was cut by 2 bases, the J end by 9 bases, with 17 bases between. There are 15 residues in the CDR3. CDR1 KGHSH and CDR2 LQKENI come from the germline V gene. The CDR3 is CASSPSQTGISEQFF. In nucleotides, the CDR3 is TGTGCCAGCTCACCAAGCCAAACAGGAATTAGTGAGCAGTTCTTC.